Listed here is a single T cell receptor beta chain. What it binds is unknown. The sample's time point: blood at routine non-recurrence follow-up after resection. MiXCR was run by TCRdb on the 5' RACE reads, yielding one entry per CDR3 protein. The sample records tens of thousands of distinct CDR3 sequences, approximately 19% being singletons. The V gene lost 2 bases and the J gene lost 0 bases, with 14 bases spanning the gap. CDR3 length equals 16 residues. CDR1 MNHEY and CDR2 SVGEGT come from the germline V gene. The data belong to a study of spatial heterogeneity in lung cancer. The study, taken as a whole, reports: The study found ubiquitous expanded tumor TCRs in blood more at resection than follow-up.

This sequence was found in a male donor with early-stage non-small cell lung cancer. The material sequenced was PBMCs, taken at follow-up. This chain uses TRBV6-2 or TRBV6-3 with TRBJ2-7; D gene ambiguous. This chain's CDR3 is CASSYGQRTSSYEQYV. Written as DNA, the CDR3 is TGTGCCAGCAGTTACGGGCAGAGGACCTCCTCCTACGAGCAGTACGTC.